A single sample gave rise to the 22 T cell receptor beta chains below, sequenced in a study of T cell responses to AZD1222 COVID-19 vaccine. Measured with immunoSEQ multiplex PCR; TCRdb has only the in-frame clones, and not every one. Of about 160,000 clones listed, roughly 90% are singletons. The specimen comprised peripheral blood, sampled 28 days after the second AZD1222 dose. The origin of the receptors is an adult who received the AZD1222 COVID-19 vaccine.

The chain recombines TRBV7-2 with TRBJ2-2; TRBD1 or TRBD2 may be the D gene (6 bases each). CDR1 SGHTA and CDR2 FQGNSA come from the germline V gene. CDR3 length: 15 amino acids. V shed 4 bases and J shed 2 bases, with 11 bases lying between them. The CDR3 DNA follows: TGTGCCAGCAGCTGGAGGGACACCAACACCGGGGAGCTGTTTTTT. It codes for CASSWRDTNTGELFF.

CDR3 coding DNA: TGTGCCAGCAGCCCCGCAGGAGCTAACTATGGCTACACCTTC. This codes for CASSPAGANYGYTF. This chain joins TRBV7-2 and TRBJ1-2, with unresolved D. CDR3 length: 14 amino acids. Between the trimmed V and J ends, which lost 5 bases and 0 bases, there was a span of 10 bases. Germline CDR1 is SGHTA and CDR2 is FQGNSA.

The chain recombines TRBV9 with TRBJ2-7, with 7 bases aligning to TRBD1. Trimming at V came to 6 bases and at J to 6 bases, leaving 15 bases not matched to a gene. Per germline, CDR1 SGDLS and CDR2 YYNGEE. This CDR3 region has 15 residues. The CDR3: CASTRDRASTGEQYF. DNA of the CDR3: TGTGCCAGCACCCGGGACAGAGCTTCAACAGGCGAGCAGTACTTC.

The V call is TRBV7-9, the J call TRBJ2-1; perhaps TRBD2 as D (6 bases). The CDR3 is 16 amino acids. V was shortened by 2 bases and J by 0 bases, with 11 bases between the two germline ends. The V gene's germline CDR1 is SEHNR and CDR2 FQNEAQ (reference sequence). The CDR3 here is CASSLLSGSSYNEQFF. The CDR3 nucleotides are TGTGCCAGCAGCTTACTTAGCGGCAGCTCCTACAATGAGCAGTTCTTC.

In this sample, this clone turned up a few times. V and J are TRBV11-2 and TRBJ1-2; possibly TRBD1 for D (6 bases). Germline CDR1 is SGHAT and CDR2 is FQNNGV. Between the trimmed V and J ends, which lost 5 bases and 2 bases, there was a span of 12 bases. CDR3 size: 14 residues. In DNA form, the CDR3 reads TGTGCCAGCAGCCCAGGGGAGGGGAACTATGGCTACACCTTC. It encodes CASSPGEGNYGYTF.

In DNA, the CDR3 is TGTGCCAGTAACACCAGGGGCACGATGACCGGGGAGCTGTTTTTT. This sequence encodes CASNTRGTMTGELFF. The chain has TRBV19 and TRBJ2-2; D perhaps matches TRBD1 (6 bases). Trimming left V 7 bases short and J 5 bases short, with 17 bases between. Germline CDR1 and CDR2: LNHDA and SQIVND (reference sequence). This CDR3 is 15 amino acids long.

The J gene is TRBJ2-1, the V gene TRBV6-9, with 9 bases fitting TRBD1. With 2 bases clipped from V and 2 bases from J, the junction kept 7 bases outside the gene matches. CDR1 and CDR2 (germline): MNHGY, SVAAGI. This CDR3 spans 17 amino acids. The CDR3 loop reads CASSYTRDRVAYNEQFF. The CDR3 region has the DNA TGTGCCAGCAGTTATACTCGGGACAGGGTGGCCTACAATGAGCAGTTCTTC.

The chain employs TRBV18 and TRBJ1-5, with D possibly TRBD1 on 5 matching bases. Trimming pared 1 base from V and 11 bases from J, leaving 21 bases between. This CDR3 is built from 16 residues. Germline V gene data show CDR1 as KGHSH and CDR2 as LQKENI. The CDR3 loop reads CASSPLGDPQRQAQHF. The CDR3, as DNA: TGTGCCAGCTCACCACTGGGGGATCCCCAACGCCAGGCCCAGCATTTT.

This clone was observed a single time. This chain uses TRBV15 with TRBJ2-1; 9 bases fit TRBD1. V lost 5 bases and J lost 9; bases outside the gene matches: 8. This CDR3 comprises 14 residues. Germline assignment: CDR1 LNHNV and CDR2 YYDKDF (reference sequence). The DNA of the CDR3 is TGTGCCACCAGCCCCCGGACAGGGGAGAGTGAGCAGTTCTTC. Amino acids: CATSPRTGESEQFF.

There are a few counts of this clone. The V call is TRBV19, the J call TRBJ1-1, with 8 bases fitting TRBD1. CDR1 LNHDA and CDR2 SQIVND come from the germline V gene (reference sequence). This CDR3 contains 14 residues. Unmatched junction bases numbered 5, after V lost 3 bases and J lost 5 bases. CDR3 amino acids: CASSILRQGTEAFF. DNA for the CDR3: TGTGCCAGTAGTATTCTGAGACAGGGGACTGAAGCTTTCTTT.

The chain recombines TRBV19 with TRBJ1-2, with 8 bases identical to TRBD1. J was trimmed by 2 bases and V by 5 bases; bases with no gene match: 4. Looked up from germline, CDR1 is LNHDA and CDR2 is SQIVND (reference sequence). The CDR3 contains 14 residues. This CDR3 reads CASSGRQGNYGYTF. CDR3 nucleotides: TGTGCCAGTAGTGGACGACAGGGGAACTATGGCTACACCTTC.

This clone was counted a few times. The V call is TRBV3-1 (or the pseudogene TRBV3-2), the J call TRBJ2-2; 7 bases map to TRBD1. In germline, CDR1 is LGHDT, CDR2 YNNKEL (reference sequence). The CDR3 totals 15 residues. After removal of 8 bases from V and 0 bases from J, the junction contained 6 bases not matched to a gene. The CDR3 loop reads CASEGQSANTGELFF. The CDR3 nucleotides read TGTGCCAGCGAGGGACAGAGCGCGAACACCGGGGAGCTGTTTTTT.

The J gene is TRBJ2-1, the V gene TRBV19; D is perhaps TRBD2 (6 bases). Germline CDR1 reads LNHDA; CDR2 reads SQIVND (reference sequence). Trimming shortened V by 4 bases and J by 1 base, and 14 bases separated the two germline ends. The CDR3 has 16 residues. CDR3 in amino acids: CASSRGSGGSYNEQFF. The CDR3 DNA follows: TGTGCCAGTAGTAGGGGTTCCGGGGGATCCTACAATGAGCAGTTCTTC.

The chain uses TRBV4-1 and TRBJ1-6, with a weak D call TRBD1 (6 bases). Between the trimmed V and J ends, which lost 1 base and 10 bases, there was a span of 17 bases. This CDR3 is 16 amino acids long. From germline, CDR1 is MGHRA and CDR2 YSYEKL. Written as DNA, the CDR3 is TGCGCCAGCAGCCAAGGGACAGCTAGGGGCTACTCACCCCTCCACTTT. It encodes CASSQGTARGYSPLHF.

J is TRBJ2-7 and V is TRBV29-1; 8 bases align to TRBD2. Germline V gene sequence: CDR1 SQVTM, CDR2 ANQGSEA. J gave up 5 bases and V 5 bases, and 8 bases lay outside the gene matches. The CDR3 totals 13 residues. The CDR3 spells CSVSGGDLNEQYF. The CDR3 DNA reads TGCAGCGTTAGCGGGGGCGATTTGAACGAGCAGTACTTC.

The CDR3 is CASSQVGGPREAFF. Written as DNA, the CDR3 is TGCGCCAGCAGCCAAGTGGGCGGCCCACGGGAAGCTTTCTTT. The genes are TRBV4-1 and TRBJ1-1; D not certain. Germline V CDR1 and CDR2: MGHRA, YSYEKL. V lost 1 base to trimming and J lost 8 bases, with 14 bases between them. This CDR3 spans 14 amino acids.

This clone was counted once. The V and J genes are TRBV6-5 and TRBJ1-4; maybe TRBD1 (5 bases). Trimming stripped 4 bases from V and 4 bases from J, with 16 bases between. The germline CDR1 and CDR2 sequences are MNHEY and SVGAGI. The CDR3 length is 16 residues. The CDR3 reads CASSSITGSDNEKLFF. In nucleotides, the CDR3 is TGTGCCAGCAGTTCAATAACAGGCTCGGATAATGAAAAACTGTTTTTT.

This sequence joins TRBV6-8 and TRBJ2-7, with 10 bases lining up with TRBD2. There are 16 residues in the CDR3. Germline V lookup: CDR1 MNHGY, CDR2 SAAAGT. With V trimmed by 6 bases and J by 2 bases, 10 bases remained unmatched. As DNA, the CDR3 is TGTGCCAGCAGCCCTCCCCTAGCGGGGGATGCCTACGAGCAGTACTTC. Translating it yields CASSPPLAGDAYEQYF.

The V call is TRBV11-2, the J call TRBJ2-2, with TRBD2 identical over 11 bases. This CDR3 is 16 amino acids long. The germline V gene encodes CDR1 SGHAT and CDR2 FQNNGV. The V segment lost 5 bases and the J segment 12 bases; nucleotides outside the gene matches: 14. The CDR3 sequence is CASSPTGLAVGGKLFF. The CDR3 DNA reads TGTGCCAGCAGCCCTACGGGACTAGCGGTTGGAGGGAAGCTGTTTTTT. Full variable domain (remainder filled in from reference TRBV11-2 and TRBJ2-2): EAGVAQSPRYKIIEKRQSVAFWCNPISGHATLYWYQQILGQGPKLLIQFQNNGVVDDSQLPKDRFSAERLKGVDSTLKIQPAKLEDSAVYLCASSPTGLAVGGKLFFGEGSRLTVL.

The rearrangement joins TRBV7-6 to TRBJ1-1; no firm D call. In germline, CDR1 is SGHVS, CDR2 FNYEAQ. The CDR3 runs 14 residues. Trimming took off 1 base at V and 4 bases at J, with 10 bases between the two ends. The CDR3 spells CASSLEERATEAFF. In DNA, the CDR3 is TGTGCCAGCAGCTTAGAAGAAAGAGCCACTGAAGCTTTCTTT.

The gene calls are TRBV19 and TRBJ1-5, with 7 positions matching TRBD1. This CDR3 is built from 14 residues. V lost 6 bases and J lost 3; bases outside the gene matches: 5. Germline V gene lookup returns CDR1 LNHDA and CDR2 SQIVND (reference sequence). CDR3 nucleotide sequence: TGTGCCAGTAGGGACAGGACCCTCAATCAGCCCCAGCATTTT. This encodes CASRDRTLNQPQHF.

This clone was recorded a few times. The J gene is TRBJ1-2, the V gene TRBV7-2; tentative D call: TRBD1 (5 bases). V was cut by 1 base and J by 0 bases, with 9 bases left in between. The germline CDR1 and CDR2 sequences are SGHTA and FQGNSA. The CDR3 has 15 residues. The CDR3 bases are TGTGCCAGCAGCTTAGACAGGACCGCTAACTATGGCTACACCTTC. Protein product: CASSLDRTANYGYTF.